This passage covers 18 T cell receptor beta chains from one sample sequenced in a study of blood T cell repertoires in COVID-19. Only in-frame clones appear in the TCRdb table, and some are missing; sequencing was by immunoSEQ multiplex PCR. The repertoire includes approximately 500,000 clones, 89% of them detected once, and 0.8% to 0.9% sits in the top ten. Material for sequencing was peripheral blood. These TCRs come from a man aged 18 to 30 with COVID-19, enrolled during active disease.

V is TRBV3-1 (or the pseudogene TRBV3-2) and J is TRBJ2-5; TRBD2 matches 14 bases. CDR1 and CDR2 (germline): LGHDT, YNNKEL (reference sequence). The CDR3 contains 16 residues. V lost 3 bases to trimming and J lost 5 bases; unmatched junction nucleotides: 5. DNA of the CDR3: TGTGCCAGCAGCCACGGGACTAGCGGGAGCTGGGAGACCCAGTACTTC. Its translation is CASSHGTSGSWETQYF.

The rearrangement links TRBV7-8 to TRBJ2-2; TRBD2 matches at 8 bases. The CDR3 is made up of 16 amino acids. V lost 5 bases and J lost 3; bases outside the gene matches: 8. CDR1 is SGHVS, CDR2 FQNEAQ, per germline. The CDR3 here is CASSREVAGYTGELFF. The CDR3 nucleotides are TGTGCCAGCAGCCGCGAAGTAGCGGGATACACCGGGGAGCTGTTTTTT.

This chain joins TRBV9 and TRBJ2-1; no clear D gene. V dropped 0 bases and J dropped 6 bases, with 13 bases sitting between them. Germline V gene sequence: CDR1 SGDLS, CDR2 YYNGEE. The CDR3 is 15 amino acids. CDR3 in amino acids: CASSVDPLRPNEQFF. The CDR3 nucleotides read TGTGCCAGCAGCGTAGATCCATTGAGGCCCAATGAGCAGTTCTTC.

This rearrangement joins TRBV27 to TRBJ2-2, with 8 nucleotides matching TRBD1. The length of the CDR3 is 17 residues. In germline, CDR1 is MNHEY, CDR2 SMNVEV (reference sequence). V lost 4 bases and J lost 8; bases outside the gene matches: 15. The CDR3: CASSSRRGRSPGGELFF. The CDR3 coding sequence is TGTGCCAGCAGTTCCCGCAGGGGGCGCTCTCCTGGGGGGGAGCTGTTTTTT.

The chain is built from TRBV11-2 and TRBJ2-7; D gene unclear. In germline, CDR1 is SGHAT, CDR2 FQNNGV. This CDR3 spans 13 amino acids. Trimming stripped 2 bases from V and 0 bases from J, with 5 bases between. The CDR3 spells CASSLQASYEQYF. The CDR3 DNA sequence: TGTGCCAGCAGCTTACAGGCCTCCTACGAGCAGTACTTC.

The rearrangement joins TRBV11-2 to TRBJ2-5; possibly TRBD2 for D (5 bases). Between the trimmed V and J ends, which lost 4 bases and 2 bases, there was a span of 17 bases. CDR1 SGHAT and CDR2 FQNNGV come from the germline V gene. The CDR3 contains 16 residues. This chain's CDR3 is CASSSGGGRAQETQYF. CDR3 nucleotide sequence: TGTGCCAGCAGCTCTGGCGGAGGTAGGGCGCAAGAGACCCAGTACTTC.

The chain has TRBV13 and TRBJ2-1; D is perhaps TRBD2 (5 bases). The CDR3 covers 14 residues. Germline CDR1 and CDR2: PRHDT and FYEKMQ (reference sequence). V lost 10 bases and J lost 1, with 14 bases in between. CDR3 sequence reads: CATRRGGSYNEQFF. The DNA of the CDR3 is TGTGCCACCAGACGGGGTGGATCCTACAATGAGCAGTTCTTC.

V and J are TRBV6-2 or TRBV6-3 and TRBJ2-2, with D maybe TRBD1 (5 bases). Germline V CDR1 and CDR2: MNHEY, SVGEGT. Trimming pared 4 bases from V and 0 bases from J, leaving 6 bases between. The CDR3 contains 14 residues. The CDR3 DNA sequence: TGTGCCAGCAGTTGGGGCGCGAACACCGGGGAGCTGTTTTTT. Translated: CASSWGANTGELFF.

As regards this clone: The same CDR3 also results from other DNA sequences found in this sample. This chain joins TRBV27 and TRBJ2-5, with 9 bases identical to TRBD1. The CDR3 loop spans 13 amino acids. Germline lookup yields CDR1 MNHEY and CDR2 SMNVEV (reference sequence). With V trimmed by 5 bases and J by 5 bases, 3 bases remained unmatched. As DNA, the CDR3 is TGTGCCAGCAGTCTACAGGGGGCGGAGACCCAGTACTTC. Translated, it gives CASSLQGAETQYF.

The V gene is TRBV7-2, the J gene TRBJ2-3; the match to TRBD2 covers 7 bases. V lost 4 bases and J lost 3; bases outside the gene matches: 16. The CDR3 covers 18 residues. Looked up from germline, CDR1 is SGHTA and CDR2 is FQGNSA. CDR3 protein: CASSSRQVGVGGTDTQYF. CDR3 nucleotide sequence: TGTGCCAGCAGCTCCAGGCAGGTCGGGGTGGGAGGGACAGATACGCAGTATTTT.

This clone was recorded once. The rearrangement uses TRBV5-1 and TRBJ2-3; 8 bases fit TRBD1. J was trimmed by 3 bases and V by 3 bases; bases with no gene match: 6. The CDR3 length is 15 residues. Per the germline V gene, CDR1 is SGHRS and CDR2 is YFSETQ. The CDR3 protein is CASSSTGAVTDTQYF. In nucleotides, the CDR3 is TGCGCCAGCAGCTCGACAGGGGCCGTAACAGATACGCAGTATTTT.

This chain's CDR3 is CASSPGHGTNTGELFF. The CDR3 region has the DNA TGTGCCAGCAGCCCCGGCCACGGGACGAACACCGGGGAGCTGTTTTTT. J is TRBJ2-2 and V is TRBV7-9; TRBD2 is a possible D gene (5 bases). CDR3 size: 16 residues. Trimming shortened V by 5 bases and J by 0 bases, and 13 bases separated the two germline ends. Germline V gene lookup returns CDR1 SEHNR and CDR2 FQNEAQ (reference sequence).

In DNA, the CDR3 is TGTGCCAGCAGAGGACCCGGGACTCACTACGAGCAGTACTTC. This sequence encodes CASRGPGTHYEQYF. The chain couples TRBV11-2 to TRBJ2-7, with D possibly matching TRBD2 (6 bases). CDR3 size: 14 residues. Trimming pared 6 bases from V and 3 bases from J, leaving 15 bases between. Germline V gene data show CDR1 as SGHAT and CDR2 as FQNNGV.

With regard to this clone: The same CDR3 can be traced to other DNA sequences in this sample. The chain has TRBV5-4 and TRBJ2-6, with D unclear. Germline V gives CDR1 SGHNT, CDR2 YYREEE (reference sequence). The CDR3 has 15 amino acids. Trimming pared 0 bases from V and 0 bases from J, leaving 4 bases between. CDR3 nucleotide sequence: TGTGCCAGCAGCTTGGATAGCTCTGGGGCCAACGTCCTGACTTTC. Translated: CASSLDSSGANVLTF.

This chain connects TRBV29-1 to TRBJ2-7, with TRBD1 matching over 11 bases. V shed 7 bases, J shed 6 bases, and the junction held 8 bases outside the gene matches. The CDR3 has 13 amino acids. Germline lookup yields CDR1 SQVTM and CDR2 ANQGSEA. The CDR3 sequence: CSAADRGLSEQYF. DNA for the CDR3: TGCAGCGCTGCGGACAGGGGGCTCTCCGAGCAGTACTTC.

The V gene is TRBV27, the J gene TRBJ2-1, with 8 nucleotides matching TRBD2. J lost 9 bases, V lost 3 bases, and 7 bases had no gene match. The CDR3 is 14 amino acids. Germline lookup yields CDR1 MNHEY and CDR2 SMNVEV (reference sequence). The CDR3 loop is CASSFQGRGGEQFF. CDR3 sequence (DNA): TGTGCCAGCAGTTTTCAAGGCCGGGGGGGTGAGCAGTTCTTC.

This sequence joins TRBV18 and TRBJ1-5; weak D call: TRBD1 (6 bases). Trimming took off 5 bases at V and 3 bases at J, with 14 bases between the two ends. CDR3 length equals 15 residues. The germline V gene has CDR1 KGHSH and CDR2 LQKENI. The CDR3 sequence is CASSSRQAPNQPQHF. The CDR3 nucleotides are TGTGCCAGCTCATCCCGACAGGCTCCCAATCAGCCCCAGCATTTT.

In this sample, this clone turned up a few times. The gene calls are TRBV2 and TRBJ2-7; the match to TRBD1 covers 9 bases. Trimming removed 0 bases from V and 2 bases from J; junction bases left unmatched: 5. The CDR3 has 16 residues. CDR1 is SNHLY and CDR2 is FYNNEI in the germline V gene. CDR3 region: CASSEALGQGPYEQYF. The DNA of the CDR3 is TGTGCCAGCAGTGAAGCGCTGGGACAGGGACCCTACGAGCAGTACTTC.